Listed here are 12 T cell receptor beta chains from one sample, sequenced in a study of blood T cell repertoires in COVID-19. Assay: immunoSEQ multiplex PCR; the TCRdb copy retains only in-frame clones and omits some. The sample includes under 150,000 clones, about 86% of them seen just once. The sample consisted of PBMCs or T cells enriched from blood (not recorded which). These receptors were obtained from a woman aged 45-65 years who had recovered from COVID-19.

V gene TRBV19 combines with J gene TRBJ1-2, with 8 bases identical to TRBD1. Trimming took 5 bases from V and 6 from J; bases not matched to a gene: 5. The CDR3 runs to 13 residues. Germline lookup yields CDR1 LNHDA and CDR2 SQIVND (reference sequence). The CDR3 coding sequence is TGTGCCAGTAGTCTGACAGGGGCGAATGGCTACACCTTC. This codes for CASSLTGANGYTF.

The rearrangement uses TRBV7-9 and TRBJ2-5; 9 bases align to TRBD1. Trimming at V came to 4 bases and at J to 7 bases, leaving 10 bases not matched to a gene. The germline V gene encodes CDR1 SEHNR and CDR2 FQNEAQ (reference sequence). This CDR3 is 15 amino acids long. In DNA form, the CDR3 reads TGTGCCAGCAGCTCGGGACAGGGTAACTTAGGGACCCAGTACTTC. The encoded protein is CASSSGQGNLGTQYF.

The V and J genes are TRBV6-5 and TRBJ2-3; 11 nucleotides agree with TRBD1. The CDR3 extends over 14 amino acids. After removal of 10 bases from V and 1 base from J, the junction contained 4 bases not matched to a gene. Germline V CDR1 and CDR2: MNHEY, SVGAGI. CDR3 amino acids: CAIGQGAGTDTQYF. In DNA, the CDR3 is TGTGCCATCGGACAGGGGGCGGGCACAGATACGCAGTATTTT.

CDR3 sequence reads: CASSTATSGGPGTQYF. In DNA, the CDR3 is TGTGCCAGCAGCACCGCGACTAGCGGGGGGCCGGGTACGCAGTATTTT. The chain uses TRBV7-3 and TRBJ2-3, with 13 bases fitting TRBD2. Unmatched junction bases numbered 10, after V lost 5 bases and J lost 8 bases. In germline, CDR1 is SGHTA, CDR2 FQGTGA. The CDR3 length is 16 residues.

The chain joins TRBV10-3 to TRBJ1-1; D is ambiguous. CDR1 and CDR2 (germline): ENHRY, SYGVKD. This CDR3 is 13 amino acids long. V lost 3 bases and J 6 bases, leaving 11 bases between the germline ends. In nucleotides, the CDR3 is TGTGCCATCAGTGATATGGAGGACTCTGAAGCTTTCTTT. Translating it yields CAISDMEDSEAFF.

The chain couples TRBV5-4 to TRBJ2-1; D is perhaps TRBD2 (5 bases). Germline V lookup: CDR1 SGHNT, CDR2 YYREEE (reference sequence). V was cut by 5 bases and J by 4 bases, with 19 bases left in between. This CDR3 region has 16 residues. The CDR3 loop is CASSLRSGKNYNEQFF. As DNA, the CDR3 is TGTGCCAGCAGTCTGCGGTCGGGGAAGAATTACAATGAGCAGTTCTTC.

V and J are TRBV6-5 and TRBJ1-3; tentatively, D is TRBD1 (6 bases). The germline V gene has CDR1 MNHEY and CDR2 SVGAGI. Deletions cut 6 bases from V and 2 bases from J, with 11 bases between. CDR3 length: 14 amino acids. The chain's CDR3 is CASSRGGAGNTIYF. The CDR3 DNA sequence: TGTGCCAGCAGCCGAGGGGGGGCTGGAAACACCATATATTTT.

The J gene is TRBJ2-4, the V gene TRBV7-9, with TRBD1 identical over 7 bases. Unmatched junction bases numbered 4, after V lost 5 bases and J lost 3 bases. The CDR3 is 14 amino acids. The germline V gene encodes CDR1 SEHNR and CDR2 FQNEAQ (reference sequence). The DNA for the CDR3 is TGTGCCAGCAGCACAGGGACAGACAAAAACATTCAGTACTTC. Encoded protein: CASSTGTDKNIQYF.

This clone was picked up one time. J is TRBJ1-6 and V is TRBV27; D ambiguous. CDR1 is MNHEY and CDR2 is SMNVEV in the germline V gene (reference sequence). The length of the CDR3 is 19 residues. Trimming cost V 2 bases and J 5 bases, with 22 bases left between them. The CDR3 sequence: CASSLRPKFAGLHNSPLHF. Written as DNA, the CDR3 is TGTGCCAGCAGTTTAAGGCCCAAATTCGCGGGATTACATAATTCACCCCTCCACTTT.

The chain couples TRBV18 to TRBJ2-1; 7 positions agree with TRBD2. Germline CDR1 is KGHSH and CDR2 is LQKENI. This CDR3 is built from 14 residues. V lost 8 bases, J lost 2 bases, and 6 bases stayed unmatched. CDR3 DNA sequence: TGTGCCAGCACAACTAGCGCTGCCTACAATGAGCAGTTCTTC. This codes for CASTTSAAYNEQFF. The full variable domain, its missing parts supplied by reference TRBV18 and TRBJ2-1, is NAGVMQNPRHLVRRRGQEARLRCSPMKGHSHVYWYRQLPEEGLKFMVYLQKENIIDESGMPKERFSAEFPKEGPSILRIQQVVRGDSAAYFCASTTSAAYNEQFFGPGTRLTVL.

Note on this clone: Its ends do not fully match the called genes, so a read error is possible. The chain employs TRBV29-1 and TRBJ1-5; 7 nucleotides line up with TRBD1. CDR3 length: 13 amino acids. Germline CDR1 and CDR2: SQVTM and ANQGSEA. The CDR3 loop is CSVEGGWNQPQHF. The CDR3 nucleotides are TGCAGCGTCGAAGGGGGCTGGAATCAGCCCCAGCATTTT.

This clone has just a few counts. J is TRBJ2-7 and V is TRBV5-1; 10 nucleotides align to TRBD1. With 7 bases clipped from V and 6 bases from J, the junction kept 7 bases outside the gene matches. The CDR3 is made up of 13 amino acids. The germline gives CDR1 SGHRS, CDR2 YFSETQ. CDR3 sequence: CASRGQGMGEQYF. The CDR3 DNA reads as TGCGCCAGCCGGGGACAGGGGATGGGCGAGCAGTACTTC.